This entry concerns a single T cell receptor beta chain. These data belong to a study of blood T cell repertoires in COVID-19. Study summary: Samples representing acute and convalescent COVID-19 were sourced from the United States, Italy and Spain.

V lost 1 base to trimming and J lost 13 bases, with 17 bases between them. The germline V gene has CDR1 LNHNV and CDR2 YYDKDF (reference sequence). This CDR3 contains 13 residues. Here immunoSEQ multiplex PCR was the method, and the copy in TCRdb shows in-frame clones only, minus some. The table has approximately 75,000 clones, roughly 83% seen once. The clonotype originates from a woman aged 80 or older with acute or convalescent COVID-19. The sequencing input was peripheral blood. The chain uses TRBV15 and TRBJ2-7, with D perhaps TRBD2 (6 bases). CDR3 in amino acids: CATSRATSPGQYF. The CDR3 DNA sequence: TGTGCCACCAGCAGAGCGACTAGTCCCGGGCAATACTTC.